Listed here is a single T cell receptor (beta chain). CDR1 and CDR2 (germline): MNHNS, SASEGT. The CDR3 contains 15 residues. V was clipped by 2 bases and J by 2 bases; unmatched bases: 3. In the source study's methods: Amplification from reference gene primers served as the basis for estimated nucleated cell counts. TCRdb's table, derived via immunoSEQ multiplex PCR, lists solely in-frame clones and lacks some. That table furnishes V, J and clone size, whereas the DNA furnished D and trimming. In the table there are about 350,000 clones, around 87% of which are singletons. The record originates from a study of blood T cell repertoires in COVID-19. Study information: Spain, Italy and the United States supplied samples that represented acute and convalescent COVID-19. T cells, B-cell-depleted T cells, or PBMCs supplied cDNA or gDNA.

The sample was peripheral blood. The sequence was collected from a woman aged 45-59 years with COVID-19, enrolled during active disease. This chain joins TRBV6-1 and TRBJ1-5; 7 bases map to TRBD1. The DNA for the CDR3 is TGTGCCAGCAGTGAACTAGACAGGGGCAATCAGCCCCAGCATTTT. Residues: CASSELDRGNQPQHF.